These 8 T cell receptor beta chains were sequenced from one sample in a study of cytomegalovirus exposure and HLA in healthy donors. With 60 Vbeta and 13 Jbeta primers, the PCR was carried out. Profiled with immunoSEQ multiplex PCR; TCRdb holds only in-frame clones, not every one. The sample yields around 120,000 clones, about 10% seen once. Input material: PBMCs. The receptors were sampled from a man aged 25 to 45 in good health and CMV-seronegative.

The rearrangement links TRBV5-1 to TRBJ2-7; TRBD2 aligns across 7 bases. Germline assignment: CDR1 SGHRS and CDR2 YFSETQ. V was clipped by 2 bases and J by 4 bases; unmatched bases: 6. The CDR3 totals 14 residues. The CDR3 protein is CASSLASGDYEQYF. The CDR3, as DNA: TGCGCCAGCAGCTTAGCCAGCGGGGATTACGAGCAGTACTTC.

J is TRBJ2-3 and V is TRBV7-3; D remains unclear. The CDR3 spans 12 residues. Germline values: CDR1 SGHTA, CDR2 FQGTGA. V gave up 6 bases and J gave up 0 bases, with 4 bases separating them. In nucleotides, the CDR3 is TGTGCCAGCAGTCCGAGCACAGATACGCAGTATTTT. Translation: CASSPSTDTQYF.

In its sample, this clone was seen a few times. This CDR3 reads CASSKTGSSYNEQFF. DNA for the CDR3: TGCGCCAGCAGCAAGACAGGTAGCTCCTACAATGAGCAGTTCTTC. The chain has TRBV5-1 and TRBJ2-1; D might be TRBD1 (6 bases). V lost 4 bases and J lost 0, with 11 bases in between. From germline, CDR1 is SGHRS and CDR2 YFSETQ. This CDR3 is built from 15 residues.

The J gene is TRBJ2-7, the V gene TRBV5-1; 8 bases align to TRBD1. After removal of 1 base from V and 1 base from J, the junction contained 4 bases not matched to a gene. Germline CDR1 reads SGHRS; CDR2 reads YFSETQ. CDR3 length: 15 amino acids. The CDR3 protein is CASSLMTGVSYEQYF. CDR3 DNA: TGCGCCAGCAGCTTGATGACAGGGGTGTCCTACGAGCAGTACTTC.

This clone was recorded a few times. The chain links TRBV29-1 to TRBJ2-7; TRBD1 matches at 9 bases. Trimming removed 1 base from V and 3 bases from J; junction bases left unmatched: 1. CDR1 and CDR2 from the germline V gene are SQVTM and ANQGSEA. CDR3 length: 13 amino acids. Here the CDR3 reads CSVEADRGYEQYF. CDR3 nucleotides: TGCAGCGTTGAAGCGGACAGGGGCTACGAGCAGTACTTC.

The V gene is TRBV19, the J gene TRBJ1-1, with 8 bases fitting TRBD1. CDR3 length: 12 residues. V was clipped by 9 bases and J by 6 bases; unmatched bases: 6. Germline assignment: CDR1 LNHDA and CDR2 SQIVND (reference sequence). The CDR3 DNA is TGTGCCAGGGGCAGGGGGCCGGCTGAAGCTTTCTTT. Translated, it gives CARGRGPAEAFF.

The chain uses TRBV6-1 and TRBJ2-4; perhaps TRBD1 as D (6 bases). V shed 8 bases and J shed 1 base, with 12 bases lying between them. Germline lookup yields CDR1 MNHNS and CDR2 SASEGT. The CDR3 consists of 14 residues. DNA for the CDR3: TGTGCCAGCGATCAGGGGACGGCCAAAAACATTCAGTACTTC. This encodes CASDQGTAKNIQYF.

The rearrangement links TRBV7-2 to TRBJ2-2, with D hard to call. The CDR3 extends over 13 amino acids. The V gene lost 5 bases and the J gene lost 6 bases, with 10 bases spanning the gap. The germline CDR1 and CDR2 sequences are SGHTA and FQGNSA. Here the CDR3 DNA reads TGTGCCAGCAGCGTTATTCAGGCCGGGGAGCTGTTTTTT. It specifies CASSVIQAGELFF.